Reported below is one T cell receptor (beta chain). Its antigen is unknown. This entry is derived from a study of cytomegalovirus exposure and HLA in healthy donors. V was pared by 5 bases and J by 5 bases, with 10 bases of the junction left unmatched. Germline assignment: CDR1 SGHRS and CDR2 YFSETQ. The CDR3 consists of 15 residues. Primers included in the PCR were 60 Vbeta and 13 Jbeta primers. The assay was immunoSEQ multiplex PCR, and TCRdb's table has in-frame clones only and misses some. The sample holds 75,000 to 80,000 clones. Study-wide findings and caveats: With further analysis later on, most CMV-associated TCR beta chains appeared HLA-restricted.

This chain connects TRBV5-1 to TRBJ1-1, with 9 positions matching TRBD1. Sequenced: PBMCs. This clonotype was obtained from a young man in good health and CMV-seropositive. This CDR3 reads CASRVGTGSKTEAFF. CDR3 nucleotide sequence: TGCGCCAGCAGAGTCGGGACAGGGTCGAAAACTGAAGCTTTCTTT.